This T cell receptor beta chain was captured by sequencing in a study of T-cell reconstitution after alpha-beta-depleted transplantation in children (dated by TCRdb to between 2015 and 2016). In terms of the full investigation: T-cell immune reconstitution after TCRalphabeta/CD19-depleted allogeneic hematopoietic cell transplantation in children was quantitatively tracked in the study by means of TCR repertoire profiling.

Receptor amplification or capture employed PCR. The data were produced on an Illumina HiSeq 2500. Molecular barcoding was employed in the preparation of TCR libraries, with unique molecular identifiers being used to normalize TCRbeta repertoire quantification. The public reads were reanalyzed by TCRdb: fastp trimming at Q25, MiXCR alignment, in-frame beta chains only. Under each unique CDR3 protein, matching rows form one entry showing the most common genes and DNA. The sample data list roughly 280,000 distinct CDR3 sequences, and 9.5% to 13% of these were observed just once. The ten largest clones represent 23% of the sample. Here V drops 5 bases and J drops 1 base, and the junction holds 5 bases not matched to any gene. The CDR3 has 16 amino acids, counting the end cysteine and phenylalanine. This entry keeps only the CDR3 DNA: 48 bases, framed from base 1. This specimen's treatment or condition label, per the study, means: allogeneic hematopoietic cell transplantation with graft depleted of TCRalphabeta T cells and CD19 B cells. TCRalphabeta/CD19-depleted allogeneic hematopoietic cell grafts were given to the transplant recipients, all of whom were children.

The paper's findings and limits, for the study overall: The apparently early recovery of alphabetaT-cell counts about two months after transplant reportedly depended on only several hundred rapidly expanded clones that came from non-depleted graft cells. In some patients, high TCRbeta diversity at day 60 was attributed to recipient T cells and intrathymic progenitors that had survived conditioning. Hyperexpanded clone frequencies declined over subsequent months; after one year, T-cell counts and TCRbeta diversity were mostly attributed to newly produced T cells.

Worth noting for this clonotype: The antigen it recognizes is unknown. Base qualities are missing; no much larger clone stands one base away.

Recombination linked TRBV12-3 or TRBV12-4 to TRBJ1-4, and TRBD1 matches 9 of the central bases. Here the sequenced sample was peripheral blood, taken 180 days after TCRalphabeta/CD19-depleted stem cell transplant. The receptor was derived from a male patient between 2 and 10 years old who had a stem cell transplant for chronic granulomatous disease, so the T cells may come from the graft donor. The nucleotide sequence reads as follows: TGTGCCAGCAGTAAGGGACAGGGAGTAACTAATGAAAAACTGTTTTTT. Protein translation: CASSKGQGVTNEKLFF.